Presented here are 8 T cell receptor beta chains from one specimen sequenced in a study of blood T cells in healthy people across ages. Alongside a J-beta primer mix, a sample-barcoded 5' primer served in a second PCR lasting about 6 to 11 cycles. From the 5' RACE reads, TCRdb called clonotypes with MiXCR, one entry per CDR3 protein. This table holds 850,000 to 1,000,000 distinct CDR3 sequences, roughly 48% found once. Input material: blood. These receptor sequences come from a man aged 25 to 40 in good health.

The chain has TRBV4-2 and TRBJ2-1; the match to TRBD2 covers 8 bases. This CDR3 region has 13 residues. The germline gives CDR1 LGHNA, CDR2 YNFKEQ. Trimming took 0 bases from V and 11 from J; bases not matched to a gene: 3. DNA for the CDR3: TGTGCCAGCAGCCAAGATGTAGCGGGGAAGCAGTTCTTC. Protein sequence: CASSQDVAGKQFF.

In its sample, this clonotype was seen many times. V is TRBV30 and J is TRBJ1-5; D remains unclear. Trimming pared 2 bases from V and 2 bases from J, leaving 7 bases between. This CDR3 has 13 residues. Germline V gene data show CDR1 as GTSNPN and CDR2 as SVGIG (reference sequence). Here the CDR3 reads CAWSREGNQPQHF. The DNA of the CDR3 is TGTGCCTGGAGTAGGGAAGGCAATCAGCCCCAGCATTTT.

This clonotype has just a few counts. This sequence joins TRBV21-1 and TRBJ1-4. TRBV21-1 is deemed a pseudogene. The CDR3 length is 15 residues. CDR3 residues: CASRQGRGTNEKLFF. In nucleotides, the CDR3 is TGTGCCAGCAGGCAGGGGAGGGGAACTAATGAAAAACTGTTTTTT.

The V call is TRBV12-3 or TRBV12-4, the J call TRBJ1-1; D gene ambiguous. V shed 6 bases and J shed 7 bases, with 15 bases lying between them. The CDR3 contains 13 residues. The CDR3 loop reads CASSQAELYEAFF. The DNA for the CDR3 is TGTGCCAGCAGCCAGGCAGAACTTTATGAAGCTTTCTTT.

The chain is built from TRBV28 and TRBJ2-4, with D possibly matching TRBD2 (5 bases). This CDR3 has 17 amino acids. Trimming took 0 bases from V and 2 from J, leaving 14 bases between them. Germline V gives CDR1 MDHEN, CDR2 SYDVKM. CDR3 coding DNA: TGTGCCAGCAGTTTATGGGGTTCGCCGGGGACCAAAAACATTCAGTACTTC. This gives the protein CASSLWGSPGTKNIQYF. The variable domain in full, with the rest retrieved from reference TRBV28 and TRBJ2-4, is DVKVTQSSRYLVKRTGEKVFLECVQDMDHENMFWYRQDPGLGLRLIYFSYDVKMKEKGDIPEGYSVSREKKERFSLILESASTNQTSMYLCASSLWGSPGTKNIQYFGAGTRLSVL.

This clonotype was seen many times. The CDR3 DNA follows: TGTGCCAGCACGACTAGCGTTTTGGGAACGCAGTATTTT. It yields the protein CASTTSVLGTQYF. This chain connects TRBV4-2 to TRBJ2-3; 8 bases agree with TRBD2. After removal of 7 bases from V and 9 bases from J, the junction contained 9 bases not matched to a gene. CDR1 and CDR2 (germline): LGHNA, YNFKEQ. The CDR3 has 13 amino acids.

The V gene is TRBV4-1, the J gene TRBJ2-1; D remains ambiguous. Germline V lookup: CDR1 MGHRA, CDR2 YSYEKL. V lost 0 bases to trimming and J lost 0 bases, with 9 bases between them. The CDR3 runs 16 residues. CDR3 in amino acids: CASSQDRPHSYNEQFF. The CDR3 DNA is TGCGCCAGCAGCCAAGATAGACCACACTCCTACAATGAGCAGTTCTTC.

The V and J genes are TRBV28 and TRBJ1-2; TRBD1 agrees at 9 bases. The germline gives CDR1 MDHEN, CDR2 SYDVKM. J lost 4 bases, V lost 7 bases, and 4 bases had no gene match. This CDR3 is built from 13 residues. The CDR3 coding sequence is TGTGCCAGCAACACGGGACAGGGCTATGGCTACACCTTC. As protein: CASNTGQGYGYTF.